These 7 T cell receptor beta chains share one sample of origin, sequenced in a study of monozygotic twins with inflammatory bowel disease. Reprocessing the 5' RACE reads, TCRdb reports a single entry for every CDR3 protein and omits DNA. The sample table sets out 300,000 to 350,000 distinct CDR3 sequences. Sequenced input: blood. The receptors stem from a human donor with ulcerative colitis or Crohn's disease, or a healthy co-twin of an affected twin (not recorded which).

This rearrangement joins TRBV5-4 to TRBJ2-7. The CDR3 runs 14 residues. Germline V gene sequence: CDR1 SGHNT, CDR2 YYREEE (reference sequence). The CDR3 is CASRLAGGPYEQYF.

The CDR3 spells CASQARIYGYTF. J is TRBJ1-2 and V is TRBV28. CDR3 length: 12 amino acids. CDR1 MDHEN and CDR2 SYDVKM come from the germline V gene.

J is TRBJ1-3 and V is TRBV4-1. This CDR3 is built from 17 residues. The V gene's germline CDR1 is MGHRA and CDR2 YSYEKL. CDR3 amino acids: CASSQISSASSGNTIYF.

V is TRBV7-9 and J is TRBJ2-5; TCRdb names TRBD2, which stays unverified in the absence of DNA. Germline CDR1 reads SEHNR; CDR2 reads FQNEAQ (reference sequence). The length of the CDR3 is 13 residues. The CDR3 reads CASSHSTRQREYF.

The chain recombines TRBV20-1 with TRBJ1-5. Germline V CDR1 and CDR2: DFQATT, SNEGSKA (reference sequence). The CDR3 extends over 13 amino acids. The CDR3 reads CSARRRYNQPQHF.

The chain is built from TRBV28 and TRBJ2-7; TCRdb selects TRBD2, and the lack of DNA leaves this call unchecked. Germline lookup yields CDR1 MDHEN and CDR2 SYDVKM. The CDR3 length is 15 residues. CDR3 loop: CASSFTGASNYEQYF.

The CDR3 region is CSARAQTGDTEAFF. The chain links TRBV20-1 to TRBJ1-1; no DNA is available, so the TRBD1 call from TCRdb remains unchecked. The CDR3 covers 14 residues. Looked up from germline, CDR1 is DFQATT and CDR2 is SNEGSKA (reference sequence).